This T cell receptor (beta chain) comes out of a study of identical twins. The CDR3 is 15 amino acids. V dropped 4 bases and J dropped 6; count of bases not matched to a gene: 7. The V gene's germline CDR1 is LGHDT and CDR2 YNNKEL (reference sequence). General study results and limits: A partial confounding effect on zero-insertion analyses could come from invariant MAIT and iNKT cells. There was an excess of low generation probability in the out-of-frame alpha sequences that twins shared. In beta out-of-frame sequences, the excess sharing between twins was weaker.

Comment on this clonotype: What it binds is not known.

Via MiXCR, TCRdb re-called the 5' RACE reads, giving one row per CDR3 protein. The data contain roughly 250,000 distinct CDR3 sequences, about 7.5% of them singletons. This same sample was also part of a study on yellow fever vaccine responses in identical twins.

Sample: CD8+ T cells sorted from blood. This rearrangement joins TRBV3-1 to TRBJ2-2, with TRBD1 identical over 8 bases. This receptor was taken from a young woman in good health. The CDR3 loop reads CASSPPRTGPGELFF. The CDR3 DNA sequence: TGTGCCAGCAGCCCCCCCCGGACAGGGCCCGGGGAGCTGTTTTTT.